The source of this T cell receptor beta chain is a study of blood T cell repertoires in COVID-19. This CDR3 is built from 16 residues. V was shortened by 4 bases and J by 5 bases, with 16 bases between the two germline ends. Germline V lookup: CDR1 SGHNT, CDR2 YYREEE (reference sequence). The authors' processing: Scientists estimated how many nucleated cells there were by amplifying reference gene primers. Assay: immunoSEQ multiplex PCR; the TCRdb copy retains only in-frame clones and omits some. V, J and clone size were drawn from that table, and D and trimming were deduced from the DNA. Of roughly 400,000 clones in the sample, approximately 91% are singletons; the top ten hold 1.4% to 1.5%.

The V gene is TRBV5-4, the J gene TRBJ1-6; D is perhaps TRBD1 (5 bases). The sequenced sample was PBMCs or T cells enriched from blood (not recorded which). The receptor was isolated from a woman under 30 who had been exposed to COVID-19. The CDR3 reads CASSTKNQGNNSPLHF. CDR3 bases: TGTGCCAGCAGCACCAAAAATCAGGGAAATAATTCACCCCTCCACTTT.